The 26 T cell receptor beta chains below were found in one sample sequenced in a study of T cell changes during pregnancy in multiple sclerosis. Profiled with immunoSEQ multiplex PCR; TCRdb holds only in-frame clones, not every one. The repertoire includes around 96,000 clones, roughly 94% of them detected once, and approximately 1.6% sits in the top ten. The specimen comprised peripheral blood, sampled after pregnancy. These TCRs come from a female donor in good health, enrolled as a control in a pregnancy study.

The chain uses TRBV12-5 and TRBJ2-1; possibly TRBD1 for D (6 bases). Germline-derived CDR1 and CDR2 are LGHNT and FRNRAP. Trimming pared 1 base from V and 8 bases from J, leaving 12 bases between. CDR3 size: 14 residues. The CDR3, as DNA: TGTGCTAGTGGTTTGGACCGGGACACCGATGAGCAGTTCTTC. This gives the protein CASGLDRDTDEQFF.

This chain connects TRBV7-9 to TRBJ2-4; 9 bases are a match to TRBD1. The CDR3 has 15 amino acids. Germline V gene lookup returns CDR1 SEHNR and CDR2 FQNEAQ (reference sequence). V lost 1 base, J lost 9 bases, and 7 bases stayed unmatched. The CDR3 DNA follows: TGTGCCAGCAGCTTAGGGGAACAGGGGGCAGGCATTCAGTACTTC. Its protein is CASSLGEQGAGIQYF.

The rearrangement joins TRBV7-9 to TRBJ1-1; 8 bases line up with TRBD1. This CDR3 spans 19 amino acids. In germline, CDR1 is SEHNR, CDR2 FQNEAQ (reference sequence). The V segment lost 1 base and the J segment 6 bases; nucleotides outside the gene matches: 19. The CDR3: CASSLGPGLRGRGIAEAFF. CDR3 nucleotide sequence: TGTGCCAGCAGCTTAGGTCCTGGCCTCAGGGGGCGTGGTATCGCTGAAGCTTTCTTT.

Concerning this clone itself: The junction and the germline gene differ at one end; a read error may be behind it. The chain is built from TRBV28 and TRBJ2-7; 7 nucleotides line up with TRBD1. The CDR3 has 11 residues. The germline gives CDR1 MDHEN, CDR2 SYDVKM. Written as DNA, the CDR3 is TGTGCCAGCAGCGGGCCGGGACAGCTCCACTTC. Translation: CASSGPGQLHF.

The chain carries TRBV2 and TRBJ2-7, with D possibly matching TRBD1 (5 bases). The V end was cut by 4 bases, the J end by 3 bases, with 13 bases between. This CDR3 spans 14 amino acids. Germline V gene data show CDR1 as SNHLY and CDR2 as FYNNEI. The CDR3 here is CASSGLGVHYEQYF. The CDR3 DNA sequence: TGTGCCAGCAGTGGGTTAGGGGTTCACTACGAGCAGTACTTC.

In DNA form, the CDR3 reads TGCGCCAGCAGCTTACTAGCGCATAACACCGGGGAGCTGTTTTTT. Its protein product is CASSLLAHNTGELFF. The chain is built from TRBV5-1 and TRBJ2-2, with 7 positions matching TRBD2. The germline V gene encodes CDR1 SGHRS and CDR2 YFSETQ. J was trimmed by 2 bases and V by 2 bases; bases with no gene match: 3. This CDR3 is 15 amino acids long.

CDR3 coding DNA: TGTGCCAGCAGCTCCGGGACAGGCTACGAGCAGTACTTC. It specifies CASSSGTGYEQYF. The chain combines TRBV5-4 with TRBJ2-7, with 8 bases fitting TRBD1. This CDR3 spans 13 amino acids. Per germline, CDR1 SGHNT and CDR2 YYREEE (reference sequence). V was clipped by 3 bases and J by 3 bases; unmatched bases: 2.

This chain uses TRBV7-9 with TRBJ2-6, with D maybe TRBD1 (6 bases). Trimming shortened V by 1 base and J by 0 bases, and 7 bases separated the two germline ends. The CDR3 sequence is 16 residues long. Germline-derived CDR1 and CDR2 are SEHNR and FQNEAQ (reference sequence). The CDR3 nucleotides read TGTGCCAGCAGCTTAGGAGGGGGCTCTGGGGCCAACGTCCTGACTTTC. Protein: CASSLGGGSGANVLTF.

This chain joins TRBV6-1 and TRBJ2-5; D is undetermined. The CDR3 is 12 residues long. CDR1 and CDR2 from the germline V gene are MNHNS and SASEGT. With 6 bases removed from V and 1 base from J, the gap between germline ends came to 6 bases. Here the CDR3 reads CASSPRQETQYF. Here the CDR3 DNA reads TGTGCCAGCAGCCCTCGCCAAGAGACCCAGTACTTC.

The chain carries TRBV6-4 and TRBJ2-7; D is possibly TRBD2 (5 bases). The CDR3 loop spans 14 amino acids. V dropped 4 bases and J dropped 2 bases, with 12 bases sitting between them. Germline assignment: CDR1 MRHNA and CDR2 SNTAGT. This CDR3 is CASSAIDGAYEQYF. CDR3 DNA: TGTGCCAGCAGTGCCATAGACGGGGCCTACGAGCAGTACTTC.

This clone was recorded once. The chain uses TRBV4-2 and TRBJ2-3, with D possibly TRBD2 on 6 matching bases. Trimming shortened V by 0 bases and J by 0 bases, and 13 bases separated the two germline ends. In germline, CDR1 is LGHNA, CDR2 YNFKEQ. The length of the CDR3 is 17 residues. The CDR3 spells CASSQEGGTTSTDTQYF. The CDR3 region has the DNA TGTGCCAGCAGCCAAGAGGGCGGGACCACTAGCACAGATACGCAGTATTTT.

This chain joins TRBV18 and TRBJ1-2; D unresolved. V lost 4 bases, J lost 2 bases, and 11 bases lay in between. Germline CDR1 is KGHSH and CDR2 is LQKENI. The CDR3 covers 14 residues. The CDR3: CASSRDTANYGYTF. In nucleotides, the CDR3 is TGTGCCAGCTCACGCGACACGGCGAACTATGGCTACACCTTC.

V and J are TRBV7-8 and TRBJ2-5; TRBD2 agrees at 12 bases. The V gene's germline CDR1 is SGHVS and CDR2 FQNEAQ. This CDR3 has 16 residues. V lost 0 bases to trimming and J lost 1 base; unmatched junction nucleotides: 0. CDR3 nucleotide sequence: TGTGCCAGCAGCTTAGCACTAGCGGGAGGCCAAGAGACCCAGTACTTC. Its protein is CASSLALAGGQETQYF.

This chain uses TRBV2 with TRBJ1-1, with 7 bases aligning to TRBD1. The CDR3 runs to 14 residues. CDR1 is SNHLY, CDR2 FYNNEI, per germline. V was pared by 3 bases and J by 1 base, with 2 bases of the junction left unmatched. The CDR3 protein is CASSDNRGNTEAFF. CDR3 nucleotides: TGTGCCAGCAGTGACAACAGGGGGAACACTGAAGCTTTCTTT.

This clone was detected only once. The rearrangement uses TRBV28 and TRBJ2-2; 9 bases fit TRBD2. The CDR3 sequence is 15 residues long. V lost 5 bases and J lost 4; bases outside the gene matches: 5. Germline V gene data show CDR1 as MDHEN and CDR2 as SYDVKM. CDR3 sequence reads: CASSKRLAVTGELFF. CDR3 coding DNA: TGTGCCAGCAGTAAGCGACTAGCGGTCACCGGGGAGCTGTTTTTT.

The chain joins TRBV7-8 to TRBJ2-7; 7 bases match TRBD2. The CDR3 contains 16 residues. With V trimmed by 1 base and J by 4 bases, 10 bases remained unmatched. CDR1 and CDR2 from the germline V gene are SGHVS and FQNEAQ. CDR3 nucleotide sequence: TGTGCCAGCAGCTTAGGAGAGTCGGGAGGAAAATACGAGCAGTACTTC. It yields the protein CASSLGESGGKYEQYF.

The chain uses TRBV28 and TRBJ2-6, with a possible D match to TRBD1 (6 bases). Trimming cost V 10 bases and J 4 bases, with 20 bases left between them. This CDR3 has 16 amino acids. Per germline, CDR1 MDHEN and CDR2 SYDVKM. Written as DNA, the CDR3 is TGTGCCATCGGACGAGTAAGGGGGACCGGGGCCAACGTCCTGACTTTC. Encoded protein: CAIGRVRGTGANVLTF.

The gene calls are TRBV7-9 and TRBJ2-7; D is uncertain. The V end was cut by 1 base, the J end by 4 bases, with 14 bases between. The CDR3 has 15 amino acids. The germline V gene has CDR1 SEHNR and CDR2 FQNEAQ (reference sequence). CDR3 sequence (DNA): TGTGCCAGCAGCTTAGAAGCAAGACATTTATACGAGCAGTACTTC. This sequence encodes CASSLEARHLYEQYF.

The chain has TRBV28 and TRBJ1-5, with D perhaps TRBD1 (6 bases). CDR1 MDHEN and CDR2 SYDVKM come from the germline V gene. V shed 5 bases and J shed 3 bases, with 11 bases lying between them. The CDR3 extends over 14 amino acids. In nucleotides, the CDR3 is TGTGCCAGCAGTCGAACAGGGTACAATCAGCCCCAGCATTTT. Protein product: CASSRTGYNQPQHF.

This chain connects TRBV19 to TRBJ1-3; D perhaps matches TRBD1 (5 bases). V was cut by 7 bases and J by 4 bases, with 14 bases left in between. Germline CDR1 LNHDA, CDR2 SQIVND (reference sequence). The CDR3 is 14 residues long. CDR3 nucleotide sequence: TGTGCCAGTATTGCAGGACACGCGGGAAACACCATATATTTT. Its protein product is CASIAGHAGNTIYF.

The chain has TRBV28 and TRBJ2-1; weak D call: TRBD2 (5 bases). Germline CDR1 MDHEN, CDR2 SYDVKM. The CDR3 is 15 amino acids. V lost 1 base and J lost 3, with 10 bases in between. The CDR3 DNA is TGTGCCAGCAGTTTATCCCCGGGAAGCTACAATGAGCAGTTCTTC. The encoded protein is CASSLSPGSYNEQFF. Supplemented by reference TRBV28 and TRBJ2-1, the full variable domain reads DVKVTQSSRYLVKRTGEKVFLECVQDMDHENMFWYRQDPGLGLRLIYFSYDVKMKEKGDIPEGYSVSREKKERFSLILESASTNQTSMYLCASSLSPGSYNEQFFGPGTRLTVL.

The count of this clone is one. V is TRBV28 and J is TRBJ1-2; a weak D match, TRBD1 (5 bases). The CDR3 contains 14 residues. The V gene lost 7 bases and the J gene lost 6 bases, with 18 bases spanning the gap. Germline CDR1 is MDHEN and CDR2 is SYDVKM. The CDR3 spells CASNLVGRINGYTF. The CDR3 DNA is TGTGCCAGCAACTTGGTGGGGCGAATCAATGGCTACACCTTC.

The DNA for the CDR3 is TGTGCCAGTAGTATGACAGGGATCGTTCAGCCCCAGCATTTT. Amino acids: CASSMTGIVQPQHF. V is TRBV19 and J is TRBJ1-5, with 7 positions matching TRBD1. Germline assignment: CDR1 LNHDA and CDR2 SQIVND (reference sequence). Germline trimming cut 3 bases from V and 6 bases from J; bases unmatched to any gene: 5. CDR3 size: 14 residues.

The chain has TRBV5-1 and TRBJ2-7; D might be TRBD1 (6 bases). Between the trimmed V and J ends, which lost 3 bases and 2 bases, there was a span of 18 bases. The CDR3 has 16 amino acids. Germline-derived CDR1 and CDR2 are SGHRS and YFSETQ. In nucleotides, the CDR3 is TGCGCCAGCAGCTCCCTATCCCAGGGGTTGGCCTACGAGCAGTACTTC. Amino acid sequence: CASSSLSQGLAYEQYF.

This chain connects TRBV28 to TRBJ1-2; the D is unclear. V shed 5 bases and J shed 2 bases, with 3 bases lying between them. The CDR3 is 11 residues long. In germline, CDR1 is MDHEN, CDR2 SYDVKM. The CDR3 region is CASSLNYGYTF. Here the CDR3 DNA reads TGTGCCAGCAGTCTCAACTATGGCTACACCTTC.

CDR3 bases: TGTGCCAGCAGCTTGGGAGGACTAGCGGCAACCTACGAGCAGTACTTC. The encoded protein is CASSLGGLAATYEQYF. V is TRBV5-4 and J is TRBJ2-7; 10 bases align to TRBD2. The germline gives CDR1 SGHNT, CDR2 YYREEE (reference sequence). Losses at the gene ends were 0 bases for V and 2 bases for J; bases not matched to a gene: 5. CDR3 length: 16 residues. The full variable domain, with the rest looked up from reference TRBV5-4 and TRBJ2-7, is ETGVTQSPTHLIKTRGQQVTLRCSSQSGHNTVSWYQQALGQGPQFIFQYYREEENGRGNFPPRFSGLQFPNYSSELNVNALELDDSALYLCASSLGGLAATYEQYFGPGTRLTVT.